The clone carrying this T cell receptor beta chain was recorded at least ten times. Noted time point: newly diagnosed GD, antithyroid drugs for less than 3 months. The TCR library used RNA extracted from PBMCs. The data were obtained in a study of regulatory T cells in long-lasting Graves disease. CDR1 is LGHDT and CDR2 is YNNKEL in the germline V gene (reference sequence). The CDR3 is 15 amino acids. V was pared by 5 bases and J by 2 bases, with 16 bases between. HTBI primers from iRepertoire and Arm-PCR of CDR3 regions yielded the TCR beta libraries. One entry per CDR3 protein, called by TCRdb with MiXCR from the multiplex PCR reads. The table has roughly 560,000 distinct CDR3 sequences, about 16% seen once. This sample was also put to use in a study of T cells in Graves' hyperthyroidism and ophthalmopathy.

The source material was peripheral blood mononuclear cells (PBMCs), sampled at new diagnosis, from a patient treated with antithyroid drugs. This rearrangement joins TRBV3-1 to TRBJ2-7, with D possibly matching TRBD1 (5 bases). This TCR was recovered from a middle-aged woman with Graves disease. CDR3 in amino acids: CASSSRRADPYEQYF. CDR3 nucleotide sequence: TGTGCCAGCAGCTCGCGCAGGGCGGACCCCTACGAGCAGTACTTC.